This entry lists 27 T cell receptor beta chains sequenced from one sample in a study of OX40 agonist ivuxolimab in advanced cancers. Sequenced by immunoSEQ multiplex PCR; TCRdb stores in-frame clones only, minus some. Among some 70,000 clones, roughly 88% were seen once, and the ten largest hold around 0.95%. Sequences were derived from CD4+ or CD8+ T cells sorted from blood, sampled in a trial of the OX40 agonist ivuxolimab. The origin of the receptors is an adult with an advanced solid tumor such as melanoma, head and neck, liver or kidney cancer.

CDR3 nucleotides: TGTGCCAGCAGCCCAAGGACTAGCGTCACCTACGAGCAGTACTTC. Amino acid sequence: CASSPRTSVTYEQYF. This chain joins TRBV7-3 and TRBJ2-7, with 9 bases aligning to TRBD2. The trim removed 5 bases at V and 2 bases at J, leaving 7 bases unmatched. The CDR3 contains 15 residues. CDR1 SGHTA and CDR2 FQGTGA come from the germline V gene.

The CDR3 nucleotides read TGTGCCACCGCCAGGAAGGGGAGGGCCCCGAACACTGAAGCTTTCTTT. Amino acid sequence: CATARKGRAPNTEAFF. The chain joins TRBV15 to TRBJ1-1, with D possibly matching TRBD1 (5 bases). The CDR3 consists of 16 residues. The ends were cut back, 8 bases at V and 1 base at J, with 20 bases in the middle. Germline assignment: CDR1 LNHNV and CDR2 YYDKDF (reference sequence). Supplemented by reference TRBV15 and TRBJ1-1, the full variable domain reads DAMVIQNPRYQVTQFGKPVTLSCSQTLNHNVMYWYQQKSSQAPKLLFHYYDKDFNNEADTPDNFQSRRPNTSFCFLDIRSPGLGDTAMYLCATARKGRAPNTEAFFGQGTRLTVV.

This chain connects TRBV4-1 to TRBJ2-1, with 8 positions matching TRBD2. The V segment lost 4 bases and the J segment 4 bases; nucleotides outside the gene matches: 12. The CDR3 contains 17 residues. From germline, CDR1 is MGHRA and CDR2 YSYEKL. The CDR3 DNA reads TGCGCCAGCAGCCTTCTAGGGGGGACTAGGGGATACAATGAGCAGTTCTTC. Protein: CASSLLGGTRGYNEQFF.

This clone was seen once. The chain uses TRBV30 and TRBJ2-3, with TRBD2 identical over 9 bases. The CDR3 extends over 13 amino acids. The V gene's germline CDR1 is GTSNPN and CDR2 SVGIG (reference sequence). Trimming cost V 6 bases and J 9 bases; bases outside gene matches: 10. CDR3 protein: CACSAGGPGTQYF. As DNA, the CDR3 is TGTGCCTGCTCGGCGGGAGGGCCTGGCACGCAGTATTTT.

The gene calls are TRBV29-1 and TRBJ2-6, with D possibly being TRBD1 (5 bases). Trimming took off 1 base at V and 3 bases at J, with 10 bases between the two ends. The CDR3 is 15 amino acids. The V gene's germline CDR1 is SQVTM and CDR2 ANQGSEA. The CDR3 reads CSVEGGSHGANVLTF. CDR3 sequence (DNA): TGCAGCGTTGAAGGGGGCTCCCATGGGGCCAACGTCCTGACTTTC.

The chain employs TRBV9 and TRBJ2-5; possibly TRBD2 for D (6 bases). This CDR3 comprises 16 residues. Trimming took off 4 bases at V and 5 bases at J, with 21 bases between the two ends. Looked up from germline, CDR1 is SGDLS and CDR2 is YYNGEE. DNA for the CDR3: TGTGCCAGCAGCATAGGGCCAGCTAGCGCCCCTGAGACCCAGTACTTC. As protein: CASSIGPASAPETQYF.

This chain joins TRBV7-2 and TRBJ1-1; D is uncertain. Germline assignment: CDR1 SGHTA and CDR2 FQGNSA. The CDR3 is 13 amino acids. Trimming took 1 base from V and 4 from J, leaving 7 bases between them. The chain's CDR3 is CASSLGVLTEAFF. In DNA, the CDR3 is TGTGCCAGCAGCTTAGGGGTTCTCACTGAAGCTTTCTTT.

V is TRBV6-5 and J is TRBJ2-7; D remains ambiguous. V was cut by 6 bases and J by 3 bases, with 9 bases left in between. The CDR3 has 12 amino acids. Germline CDR1 MNHEY, CDR2 SVGAGI. Here the CDR3 reads CASRSMVYEQYF. The CDR3, as DNA: TGTGCCAGCAGAAGCATGGTCTACGAGCAGTACTTC.

The chain carries TRBV5-4 and TRBJ2-3; D is perhaps TRBD1 (6 bases). V was cut by 2 bases and J by 5 bases, with 12 bases left in between. CDR3 length: 14 residues. Looked up from germline, CDR1 is SGHNT and CDR2 is YYREEE (reference sequence). The CDR3 region has the DNA TGTGCCAGCAGCTTCGACAGGATGAGAGATACGCAGTATTTT. This sequence encodes CASSFDRMRDTQYF.

The chain employs TRBV19 and TRBJ1-4; D gene ambiguous. The V gene's germline CDR1 is LNHDA and CDR2 SQIVND (reference sequence). The CDR3 contains 13 residues. The ends were cut back, 9 bases at V and 0 bases at J, with 8 bases in the middle. The CDR3 loop is CASTTATNEKLFF. DNA of the CDR3: TGTGCCAGCACTACTGCAACTAATGAAAAACTGTTTTTT.

The chain is built from TRBV6-6 and TRBJ1-5; D is unresolved. The germline V gene has CDR1 MNHNY and CDR2 SVGAGI (reference sequence). The CDR3 is made up of 14 amino acids. V was clipped by 0 bases and J by 4 bases, with 7 bases between them. Written as DNA, the CDR3 is TGTGCCAGCAGTTACTCAGGCGGGAATCAGCCCCAGCATTTT. This codes for CASSYSGGNQPQHF.

V and J are TRBV28 and TRBJ2-7, with D possibly being TRBD1 or TRBD2 (5 bases each). From germline, CDR1 is MDHEN and CDR2 SYDVKM. This CDR3 spans 13 amino acids. The ends were cut back, 4 bases at V and 6 bases at J, with 13 bases in the middle. This chain's CDR3 is CASSSGPTGEQYF. CDR3 DNA: TGTGCCAGCAGTTCGGGACCTACGGGCGAGCAGTACTTC.

The chain joins TRBV15 to TRBJ2-5; 9 bases match TRBD1. From germline, CDR1 is LNHNV and CDR2 YYDKDF (reference sequence). Losses at the gene ends were 5 bases for V and 3 bases for J; bases not matched to a gene: 7. This CDR3 is built from 15 residues. As DNA, the CDR3 is TGTGCCACCAGCGGTCCCGGGACAGGGAAAGAGACCCAGTACTTC. Amino acid sequence: CATSGPGTGKETQYF.

This clone was observed a single time. The V gene is TRBV10-3, the J gene TRBJ2-7; 8 bases align to TRBD1. Per the germline V gene, CDR1 is ENHRY and CDR2 is SYGVKD. The CDR3 is made up of 12 amino acids. J gave up 5 bases and V 10 bases, and 7 bases lay outside the gene matches. The chain's CDR3 is CASAQGADEQYF. CDR3 nucleotides: TGTGCCAGCGCTCAGGGGGCCGACGAGCAGTACTTC.

The V and J genes are TRBV7-2 and TRBJ2-7; TRBD2 matches at 10 bases. The J segment lost 0 bases and the V segment lost 2 bases, leaving 4 bases of the junction unmatched. The CDR3 totals 16 residues. Germline V CDR1 and CDR2: SGHTA, FQGNSA. The CDR3 region has the DNA TGTGCCAGCAGCTTAACAAGGACTAGCGGCTCCTACGAGCAGTACTTC. Its protein is CASSLTRTSGSYEQYF.

The V call is TRBV28, the J call TRBJ2-3, with TRBD2 as a possible D gene (6 bases). V gave up 2 bases and J gave up 2 bases, with 8 bases separating them. Germline V gives CDR1 MDHEN, CDR2 SYDVKM. The CDR3 covers 14 residues. In DNA, the CDR3 is TGTGCCAGCAGTTTAGCGGGAAACACAGATACGCAGTATTTT. The encoded protein is CASSLAGNTDTQYF.

This clone was seen only once. This chain joins TRBV23-1 and TRBJ1-4; D is possibly TRBD1 (5 bases). TRBV23-1 carries the ORF label, with uncertain function. This CDR3 contains 18 residues. V lost 0 bases to trimming and J lost 4 bases, with 18 bases between them. The CDR3 DNA is TGCGCCAGCAGTCAATCGAGAGAATGGGGGGGACTTAATGAAAAACTGTTTTTT. As protein: CASSQSREWGGLNEKLFF.

The chain joins TRBV18 to TRBJ2-1, with TRBD2 matching over 9 bases. V shed 3 bases and J 3 bases; nucleotides not matched to a gene: 12. CDR1 and CDR2 (germline): KGHSH, LQKENI. The CDR3 has 18 residues. CDR3 sequence (DNA): TGTGCCAGCTCACCCTCCGCGGTAGCGGGAGCAATCTACAATGAGCAGTTCTTC. Protein: CASSPSAVAGAIYNEQFF.

The rearrangement uses TRBV10-3 and TRBJ1-2; 9 positions agree with TRBD1. Unmatched junction bases numbered 2, after V lost 2 bases and J lost 4 bases. The germline V gene has CDR1 ENHRY and CDR2 SYGVKD. This CDR3 region has 14 residues. The CDR3 DNA reads as TGTGCCATCAGTGAGGGGGACAGGGTCTATGGCTACACCTTC. Residues: CAISEGDRVYGYTF.

The CDR3 DNA follows: TGTGCCAGCAGTCCTGTAGATCCACAAGAGACCCAGTACTTC. It translates to CASSPVDPQETQYF. The rearrangement uses TRBV6-1 and TRBJ2-5; D is ambiguous. Trimming cost V 5 bases and J 2 bases, with 12 bases left between them. The CDR3 is made up of 14 amino acids. The germline V gene encodes CDR1 MNHNS and CDR2 SASEGT.

The chain has TRBV5-1 and TRBJ2-5, with unresolved D. The germline V and J ends were trimmed by 3 bases and 5 bases, with 5 bases remaining between them. CDR1 and CDR2 from the germline V gene are SGHRS and YFSETQ. The CDR3 length is 11 residues. The CDR3 sequence: CASSSKETQYF. CDR3 in DNA: TGCGCCAGCAGCTCGAAGGAGACCCAGTACTTC.

V gene TRBV5-6 combines with J gene TRBJ1-4; D call uncertain. The CDR3 has 14 residues. Germline loops: CDR1 SGHDT, CDR2 YYEEEE. The V end lost 0 bases, the J end lost 8 bases, and 11 bases lay between the germline ends. The CDR3 DNA reads as TGTGCCAGCAGCTTGGTCGGGGTCCGCGAAAAACTGTTTTTT. Its translation is CASSLVGVREKLFF.

V gene TRBV15 combines with J gene TRBJ2-1, with 11 bases that match TRBD2. The germline CDR1 and CDR2 sequences are LNHNV and YYDKDF (reference sequence). The junction had 4 bases not matched to a gene; V was cut back by 1 base and J by 5 bases. CDR3 length: 16 residues. The CDR3: CATSRATSGTNNEQFF. CDR3 sequence (DNA): TGTGCCACCAGCAGAGCGACTAGCGGGACTAACAATGAGCAGTTCTTC.

As concerns this clone: One junction end does not reproduce the germline sequence, and a read error may be involved. CDR3 loop: CASSLLEAGVGETQYF. CDR3 nucleotide sequence: TGTGCTAGCAGCTTATTAGAAGCGGGGGTCGGGGAGACCCAGTACTTC. This chain uses TRBV7-7 with TRBJ2-5; 8 bases line up with TRBD2. CDR3 size: 16 residues. Germline CDR1 reads SSHAT; CDR2 reads FNYEAQ (reference sequence).

The rearrangement joins TRBV5-4 to TRBJ1-4; TRBD1 might be the D (6 bases). V lost 3 bases to trimming and J lost 0 bases, with 12 bases between them. CDR3 size: 16 residues. The germline V gene encodes CDR1 SGHNT and CDR2 YYREEE (reference sequence). The CDR3 nucleotides read TGTGCCAGCAGCTCGGGACAACGGGCAACTAATGAAAAACTGTTTTTT. Translated, it gives CASSSGQRATNEKLFF.

V gene TRBV14 combines with J gene TRBJ1-2, with unresolved D. Per germline, CDR1 SGHDN and CDR2 FVKESK. V lost 4 bases and J lost 1, with 13 bases in between. This CDR3 region has 15 residues. The CDR3 sequence is CASSPSNTFNYGYTF. In nucleotides, the CDR3 is TGTGCCAGCAGCCCAAGCAACACGTTTAACTATGGCTACACCTTC.

The chain links TRBV7-3 to TRBJ2-1; D is ambiguous. The CDR3 runs 15 residues. The V end lost 2 bases, the J end lost 7 bases, and 15 bases lay between the germline ends. Germline CDR1 is SGHTA and CDR2 is FQGTGA. The CDR3 DNA reads as TGTGCCAGCAGCTTATCTAGAACCGCGGAAAATGAGCAGTTCTTC. This sequence encodes CASSLSRTAENEQFF.